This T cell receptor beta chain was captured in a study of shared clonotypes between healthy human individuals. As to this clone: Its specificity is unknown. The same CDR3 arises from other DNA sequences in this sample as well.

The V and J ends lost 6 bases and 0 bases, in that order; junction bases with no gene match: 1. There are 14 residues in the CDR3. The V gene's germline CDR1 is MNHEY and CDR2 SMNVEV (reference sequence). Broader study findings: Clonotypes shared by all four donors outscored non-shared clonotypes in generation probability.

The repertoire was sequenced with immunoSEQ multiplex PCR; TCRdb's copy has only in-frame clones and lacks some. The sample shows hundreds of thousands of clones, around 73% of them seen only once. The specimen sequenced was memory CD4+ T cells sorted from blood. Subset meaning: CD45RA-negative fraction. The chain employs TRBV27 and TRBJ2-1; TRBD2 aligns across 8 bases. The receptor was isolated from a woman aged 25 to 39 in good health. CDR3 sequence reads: CASSSGSSYNEQFF. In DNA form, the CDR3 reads TGTGCCAGCAGCAGCGGGAGCTCCTACAATGAGCAGTTCTTC.